Presented here are 12 T cell receptor beta chains from one specimen sequenced in a study of B cell selection in AIRE deficiency (dated by TCRdb to between 2017 and 2020). The method behind the library was the immunoSEQ multiplex PCR assay. Sourced from immuneACCESS, this table was stored by TCRdb with only in-frame sequences that have V and J called. A share of the clones is absent; for the studies checked, an unresolved V gene accounts for under half, and the remainder has no known explanation. A total of fewer than 25,000 clones appear in this sample, approximately 96% of them only once. The ten biggest clones cover approximately 0.17% of the sample. Conventional CD4 T cells were sorted as cells that were CD4+CD127+. What was sequenced was CD4+CD127+ conventional T cells sorted from PBMCs. The receptor set was obtained from a human donor in good health.

CDR3 loop: CASSPGLAGYNEQFF. The CDR3 DNA reads as TGTGCCAGCAGCCCGGGACTAGCGGGGTACAATGAGCAGTTCTTC. This chain connects TRBV7-9 to TRBJ2-1, with TRBD2 identical over 13 bases. Germline-derived CDR1 and CDR2 are SEHNR and FQNEAQ (reference sequence). Germline trimming cut 5 bases from V and 4 bases from J; bases unmatched to any gene: 2. The CDR3 is made up of 15 amino acids.

The V and J genes are TRBV14 and TRBJ2-3; 7 bases are shared with TRBD1. V was pared by 5 bases and J by 4 bases, with 15 bases of the junction left unmatched. The germline V gene has CDR1 SGHDN and CDR2 FVKESK. The CDR3 length is 17 residues. This chain's CDR3 is CASSKNIGTVNADTQYF. The DNA for the CDR3 is TGTGCCAGCAGCAAGAATATTGGGACAGTGAACGCAGATACGCAGTATTTT.

The V gene is TRBV7-2, the J gene TRBJ2-3, with 15 bases fitting TRBD2. J gave up 3 bases and V 5 bases, and 9 bases lay outside the gene matches. Germline CDR1 SGHTA, CDR2 FQGNSA. This CDR3 spans 18 amino acids. In DNA, the CDR3 is TGTGCCAGCAGCACTCCGAGAGGGACTAGCGGGGGGACAGATACGCAGTATTTT. Its protein is CASSTPRGTSGGTDTQYF.

The chain carries TRBV10-1 and TRBJ2-1, with 15 bases lining up with TRBD2. The CDR3 totals 16 residues. Germline assignment: CDR1 WNHNN and CDR2 SYGVQD (reference sequence). V lost 3 bases, J lost 9 bases, and 6 bases stayed unmatched. The CDR3 spells CASSEGLAGGPGEQFF. The CDR3, as DNA: TGCGCCAGCAGTGAAGGACTAGCGGGGGGGCCGGGTGAGCAGTTCTTC.

V and J are TRBV28 and TRBJ1-1, with D maybe TRBD1 (5 bases). The CDR3 consists of 13 residues. Germline V gene lookup returns CDR1 MDHEN and CDR2 SYDVKM. Trimming shortened V by 2 bases and J by 4 bases, and 8 bases separated the two germline ends. The CDR3 reads CASSLRDSTEAFF. The CDR3 DNA sequence: TGTGCCAGCAGTTTAAGAGACAGCACTGAAGCTTTCTTT.

This sequence joins TRBV28 and TRBJ2-4, with D maybe TRBD2 (5 bases). The CDR3 loop spans 16 amino acids. Looked up from germline, CDR1 is MDHEN and CDR2 is SYDVKM. Deletions cut 2 bases from V and 3 bases from J, with 14 bases between. The CDR3 region is CASSLVWKRDKNIQYF. DNA for the CDR3: TGTGCCAGCAGTTTAGTGTGGAAACGGGACAAAAACATTCAGTACTTC.

This rearrangement joins TRBV5-1 to TRBJ2-1, with 12 bases identical to TRBD2. This CDR3 comprises 16 residues. Germline-derived CDR1 and CDR2 are SGHRS and YFSETQ. V shed 3 bases and J 8 bases; nucleotides not matched to a gene: 9. The CDR3 bases are TGCGCCAGCAGCTCCCCCCTAGCGGGGGGGCGGGATGAGCAGTTCTTC. It is translated as CASSSPLAGGRDEQFF.

The chain employs TRBV5-1 and TRBJ1-1; 10 bases line up with TRBD1. The V and J ends lost 2 bases and 1 base, in that order; junction bases with no gene match: 5. Germline V gene data show CDR1 as SGHRS and CDR2 as YFSETQ. CDR3 length: 16 amino acids. As DNA, the CDR3 is TGCGCCAGCAGCTTCCGACAGGGGGCGACGAACACTGAAGCTTTCTTT. Translating gives CASSFRQGATNTEAFF.

The genes are TRBV11-3 and TRBJ2-7; TRBD2 agrees at 8 bases. CDR3 length: 15 residues. Germline CDR1 reads SGHNT; CDR2 reads YENEEA. J lost 6 bases, V lost 5 bases, and 12 bases had no gene match. The CDR3 sequence: CASSPGGGTDVEQYF. The CDR3 coding sequence is TGTGCCAGCAGCCCCGGGGGGGGGACGGACGTCGAGCAGTACTTC.

V and J are TRBV6-1 and TRBJ1-3, with 7 nucleotides matching TRBD1. With 3 bases clipped from V and 0 bases from J, the junction kept 8 bases outside the gene matches. From germline, CDR1 is MNHNS and CDR2 SASEGT. The CDR3 length is 17 residues. For the CDR3, the DNA is TGTGCCAGCAGTGACCGGGACAGAAGATTCTCTGGAAACACCATATATTTT. Protein: CASSDRDRRFSGNTIYF.

V and J are TRBV4-2 and TRBJ2-1, with TRBD2 matching over 10 bases. V trimming: 0 bases; J trimming: 8 bases; junction bases outside the gene matches: 7. In germline, CDR1 is LGHNA, CDR2 YNFKEQ. The CDR3 is 16 residues long. For the CDR3, the DNA is TGTGCCAGCAGCCAAGATCTGAGCGGGGGGGTGTATGAGCAGTTCTTC. It codes for CASSQDLSGGVYEQFF.

The CDR3 here is CASSYNQGPHNEQFF. DNA of the CDR3: TGTGCCAGCAGTTACAACCAGGGACCACACAATGAGCAGTTCTTC. The rearrangement uses TRBV6-5 and TRBJ2-1; the D gene could be TRBD1 or TRBD2 (5 bases each). V gave up 2 bases and J gave up 5 bases, with 13 bases separating them. The CDR3 loop spans 15 amino acids. Germline V lookup: CDR1 MNHEY, CDR2 SVGAGI.